The 4 T cell receptor beta chains below were found in one sample sequenced in a study of T cell responses to AZD1222 COVID-19 vaccine. The data were produced by immunoSEQ multiplex PCR, yet TCRdb's version contains in-frame clones alone and is incomplete. The sample contains 70,000 to 90,000 clones, 80% to 90% of which appear only once. Sequences were derived from peripheral blood, sampled 28 days after the second AZD1222 dose. These receptors were obtained from an adult who received the AZD1222 COVID-19 vaccine.

V gene TRBV28 combines with J gene TRBJ2-2; D is perhaps TRBD2 (6 bases). The V gene's germline CDR1 is MDHEN and CDR2 SYDVKM. Trimming removed 6 bases from V and 1 base from J, with 9 bases in between. The CDR3 runs 14 residues. The CDR3 sequence: CASRHSGNTGELFF. The DNA of the CDR3 is TGTGCCAGCAGACATAGCGGGAACACCGGGGAGCTGTTTTTT.

The rearrangement joins TRBV28 to TRBJ2-1; 12 nucleotides agree with TRBD1. V trimming: 2 bases; J trimming: 3 bases; junction bases outside the gene matches: 5. Germline-derived CDR1 and CDR2 are MDHEN and SYDVKM. The CDR3 consists of 17 residues. The DNA for the CDR3 is TGTGCCAGCAGTTTAGGCGGGACAGGGGGCCGCTACAATGAGCAGTTCTTC. Its protein product is CASSLGGTGGRYNEQFF.

The rearrangement uses TRBV29-1 and TRBJ1-2; D unresolved. Trimming stripped 4 bases from V and 6 bases from J, with 15 bases between. CDR1 and CDR2 from the germline V gene are SQVTM and ANQGSEA. This CDR3 has 13 amino acids. This CDR3 is CSVAMWREDGYTF. The CDR3 DNA sequence: TGCAGCGTTGCTATGTGGAGGGAGGATGGCTACACCTTC.

V gene TRBV30 combines with J gene TRBJ1-2; 7 positions agree with TRBD1. The CDR3 contains 12 residues. Germline values: CDR1 GTSNPN, CDR2 SVGIG (reference sequence). Germline trimming cut 5 bases from V and 7 bases from J; bases unmatched to any gene: 7. The CDR3 sequence is CAWAPGGGGYTF. CDR3 DNA: TGTGCCTGGGCGCCAGGGGGTGGTGGCTACACCTTC.